Presented here are 17 T cell receptor beta chains from one specimen sequenced in a study of T cell responses to AZD1222 COVID-19 vaccine. Generated by immunoSEQ multiplex PCR, the TCRdb table keeps only in-frame clones and is missing some. This table has just over 90,000 clones, approximately 92% appearing once. The specimen comprised peripheral blood, sampled 28 days after the second AZD1222 dose. These receptors were taken from an adult who received the AZD1222 COVID-19 vaccine.

This chain links TRBV9 with TRBJ1-1; D is uncertain. In germline, CDR1 is SGDLS, CDR2 YYNGEE. Trimming stripped 0 bases from V and 5 bases from J, with 23 bases between. The length of the CDR3 is 18 residues. The CDR3 loop reads CASSVVPLHGGRITEAFF. CDR3 DNA: TGTGCCAGCAGCGTAGTACCCCTCCACGGTGGCAGAATAACTGAAGCTTTCTTT.

The V and J genes are TRBV5-5 and TRBJ1-5; D is possibly TRBD1 (5 bases). From germline, CDR1 is SGHKS and CDR2 YYEKEE (reference sequence). The CDR3 totals 14 residues. The V gene lost 4 bases and the J gene lost 5 bases, with 13 bases spanning the gap. The DNA of the CDR3 is TGTGCCAGCAGCCCAAACGGAGGGGATCAGCCCCAGCATTTT. Amino acids: CASSPNGGDQPQHF.

The chain couples TRBV19 to TRBJ1-1, with D perhaps matching TRBD1 (6 bases). Germline V CDR1 and CDR2: LNHDA, SQIVND (reference sequence). Trimming took 5 bases from V and 4 from J, leaving 17 bases between them. CDR3 length: 15 residues. Here the CDR3 DNA reads TGTGCCAGTAGTGCCTACAGGGAAGGGGTCACTGAAGCTTTCTTT. This translates into CASSAYREGVTEAFF.

This clone was recorded only once. The chain recombines TRBV5-6 with TRBJ2-7, with 10 bases lining up with TRBD1. Trimming at V came to 5 bases and at J to 6 bases, leaving 11 bases not matched to a gene. Germline CDR1 reads SGHDT; CDR2 reads YYEEEE. The CDR3 has 15 residues. CDR3 amino acids: CASRFSGTGEIEQYF. The CDR3 region has the DNA TGTGCCAGCAGATTTTCAGGGACAGGGGAAATCGAGCAGTACTTC.

The V call is TRBV9, the J call TRBJ1-6; maybe TRBD1 (5 bases). There are 13 residues in the CDR3. Per germline, CDR1 SGDLS and CDR2 YYNGEE. V was pared by 8 bases and J by 7 bases, with 13 bases between. The CDR3 region is CASGGGVNSPLHF. CDR3 coding DNA: TGTGCCAGTGGGGGTGGAGTCAATTCACCCCTCCACTTT.

CDR3 sequence: CSASWSLDASNEQFF. CDR3 sequence (DNA): TGCAGTGCTAGTTGGTCTTTGGACGCCAGCAATGAGCAGTTCTTC. V and J are TRBV20-1 and TRBJ2-1, with D unresolved. Per germline, CDR1 DFQATT and CDR2 SNEGSKA (reference sequence). CDR3 length: 15 amino acids. Trimming left V 3 bases short and J 6 bases short, with 18 bases between.

This chain uses TRBV2 with TRBJ1-5; the D gene is possibly TRBD1 (6 bases). V was pared by 1 base and J by 5 bases, with 9 bases between. CDR3 length: 14 residues. In germline, CDR1 is SNHLY, CDR2 FYNNEI. The CDR3: CASSEEDSYQPQHF. The CDR3 region has the DNA TGTGCCAGCAGTGAAGAGGACAGCTATCAGCCCCAGCATTTT.

As concerns this clone: Different DNA sequences within this sample yield the same CDR3. The J gene is TRBJ2-5, the V gene TRBV6-5; no clear D. CDR1 and CDR2 from the germline V gene are MNHEY and SVGAGI. Between the trimmed V and J ends, which lost 2 bases and 4 bases, there was a span of 2 bases. The CDR3 is 11 residues long. CDR3 sequence reads: CASSYGETQYF. Written as DNA, the CDR3 is TGTGCCAGCAGTTACGGAGAGACCCAGTACTTC.

V is TRBV3-1 (or the pseudogene TRBV3-2) and J is TRBJ1-1; D unresolved. Germline assignment: CDR1 LGHDT and CDR2 YNNKEL (reference sequence). The CDR3 runs to 11 residues. V shed 1 base and J shed 6 bases, with 3 bases lying between them. CDR3 region: CASSQVAEAFF. The CDR3, as DNA: TGTGCCAGCAGCCAAGTAGCTGAAGCTTTCTTT.

This chain connects TRBV15 to TRBJ2-1, with 10 bases identical to TRBD2. This CDR3 comprises 16 residues. J lost 1 base, V lost 2 bases, and 2 bases had no gene match. In germline, CDR1 is LNHNV, CDR2 YYDKDF (reference sequence). The CDR3 reads CATSRSSGGSYNEQFF. The DNA of the CDR3 is TGTGCCACCAGCAGATCTAGCGGGGGTTCCTACAATGAGCAGTTCTTC.

The genes are TRBV11-2 and TRBJ1-1; TRBD1 agrees at 9 bases. Germline CDR1 SGHAT, CDR2 FQNNGV. J lost 6 bases, V lost 5 bases, and 19 bases had no gene match. There are 18 residues in the CDR3. DNA of the CDR3: TGTGCCAGCAGCCCCGGTGGAGCTGGGACAGGGACTCTATCTGAAGCTTTCTTT. Its protein is CASSPGGAGTGTLSEAFF.

CDR3 region: CASSNEWDRVSFEQYF. CDR3 nucleotide sequence: TGTGCCAGCAGCAACGAGTGGGACAGGGTGTCGTTTGAGCAGTACTTC. This chain uses TRBV5-6 with TRBJ2-7; TRBD1 aligns across 9 bases. Germline V lookup: CDR1 SGHDT, CDR2 YYEEEE. This CDR3 comprises 16 residues. With V trimmed by 4 bases and J by 7 bases, 15 bases remained unmatched. Full variable domain (outside the CDR3, taken from reference TRBV5-6 and TRBJ2-7): DAGVTQSPTHLIKTRGQQVTLRCSPKSGHDTVSWYQQALGQGPQFIFQYYEEEERQRGNFPDRFSGHQFPNYSSELNVNALLLGDSALYLCASSNEWDRVSFEQYFGPGTRLTVT.

V usage is TRBV18 and J usage is TRBJ1-1; 9 bases align to TRBD1. V lost 7 bases to trimming and J lost 5 bases; unmatched junction nucleotides: 8. Germline values: CDR1 KGHSH, CDR2 LQKENI. This CDR3 contains 14 residues. CDR3 protein: CASLTTGGRTEAFF. The CDR3 region has the DNA TGTGCCAGCTTAACGACAGGGGGAAGGACTGAAGCTTTCTTT.

The chain is built from TRBV6-5 and TRBJ1-3; D remains unclear. CDR1 and CDR2 (germline): MNHEY, SVGAGI. Deletions cut 2 bases from V and 0 bases from J, with 8 bases between. The CDR3 is 15 residues long. The CDR3 is CASSYGWGSGNTIYF. In nucleotides, the CDR3 is TGTGCCAGCAGTTACGGGTGGGGCTCTGGAAACACCATATATTTT.

This sequence joins TRBV6-5 and TRBJ1-3, with a tentative D call TRBD1 (5 bases). Germline CDR1 is MNHEY and CDR2 is SVGAGI. The length of the CDR3 is 15 residues. V was trimmed by 6 bases and J by 0 bases, leaving 12 bases between them. CDR3 DNA sequence: TGTGCCAGCAGCCCACACAGGACCTCTGGAAACACCATATATTTT. It translates to CASSPHRTSGNTIYF.

This chain joins TRBV7-3 and TRBJ1-1; 7 bases are shared with TRBD1. The CDR3 has 13 residues. Germline V lookup: CDR1 SGHTA, CDR2 FQGTGA. After removal of 5 bases from V and 5 bases from J, the junction contained 5 bases not matched to a gene. The CDR3 nucleotides read TGTGCCAGCAGCCTGGGACAGAGGACTGAAGCTTTCTTT. As protein: CASSLGQRTEAFF.

The V gene is TRBV7-9, the J gene TRBJ2-3; 8 bases map to TRBD1. V shed 5 bases and J 0 bases; nucleotides not matched to a gene: 4. Germline CDR1 and CDR2: SEHNR and FQNEAQ (reference sequence). The CDR3 has 15 amino acids. CDR3 in amino acids: CASSPWTGSTDTQYF. As DNA, the CDR3 is TGTGCCAGCAGCCCGTGGACAGGGAGCACAGATACGCAGTATTTT. The complete variable domain, with remaining parts taken from reference TRBV7-9 and TRBJ2-3, reads DTGVSQNPRHKITKRGQNVTFRCDPISEHNRLYWYRQTLGQGPEFLTYFQNEAQLEKSRLLSDRFSAERPKGSFSTLEIQRTEQGDSAMYLCASSPWTGSTDTQYFGPGTRLTVL.